Sequencing of this T cell receptor (beta chain) was carried out in a study of breast tumors, draining lymph nodes, adjacent tissues. Study results and limitations: Luminal-like breast cancer showed significantly higher tumor–nontumor repertoire similarity than basal-like. Tumors had less TCR diversity than lymph nodes, more than nontumor tissue. Tumor T cell lymph node origin was a supported hypothesis, not proven. The data were judged consistent with most tumor T cells coming from lymph node and expanding in tumor.

This clonotype was observed at least ten times. The antigen remains unidentified. The lymph nodes were axillary draining lymph nodes from breast cancer patients. Losses at the gene ends were 0 bases for V and 6 bases for J; bases not matched to a gene: 2. The CDR3 consists of 15 residues. Germline lookup yields CDR1 LNHDA and CDR2 SQIVND (reference sequence). TCRdb re-analysed the multiplex PCR reads in MiXCR, keeping a single row per CDR3 protein. The table shows about 94,000 distinct CDR3 sequences, with 25% to 35% occurring only once. The sequence came from a female donor with breast cancer. Some clones in this sample may be carry-over from other donors' samples. The sequenced material came from axillary lymph node tissue. The chain recombines TRBV19 with TRBJ2-1; 10 nucleotides align to TRBD2. The CDR3 loop reads CASSIDRTSGNEQFF. Here the CDR3 DNA reads TGTGCCAGTAGTATAGATCGGACTAGCGGCAATGAGCAGTTCTTC.